This T cell receptor beta chain stems from a study of CD8+CD57+ T cells in acquired aplastic anemia. Overall study context: Isolated CD4+ and CD8+ cells, once sorted, yielded DNA averaging about 3 ug. Healthy donor CD4+ samples were sequenced to a depth that averaged approximately 10 million reads. Study-wide results and caveats: Patients and controls were not found to differ significantly in CD8+ Simpson's diversity.

On this clonotype: Its antigen is not identified.

This CDR3 region has 14 residues. The germline gives CDR1 ENHRY, CDR2 SYGVKD. V was pared by 5 bases and J by 4 bases, with 15 bases between. Profiles of TCR beta VDJ and CDR3 were generated from a genomic DNA template. TCRdb re-analysed the reads in MiXCR, keeping a single row per CDR3 protein. This table holds 62,000 or so distinct CDR3 sequences, around half found once. Input material: sorted CD4+, CD8+, or CD8+CD57+ T cells (not recorded which) from PBMCs. This TCR came from a human donor in good health, serving as a control. V gene TRBV10-3 combines with J gene TRBJ2-7; the D is unclear. The CDR3 nucleotides read TGTGCCATCAGTCCCAACGCAGGCAGTTACGAGCAGTACTTC. Protein: CAISPNAGSYEQYF.